Ten or more counts support the clone carrying this T cell receptor (beta chain). What it recognizes is unknown. V gave up 0 bases and J gave up 4 bases; unmatched junction bases: 6. The V gene's germline CDR1 is LNHNV and CDR2 YYDKDF (reference sequence). CDR3 size: 16 residues. The data stem from a study of regulatory T cells in long-lasting Graves disease. Study-level points and caveats: TCR diversity was lower in persistent Graves' patients than in newly diagnosed ones. In persistent patients, shared public clonotypes (approximately 3,000) outnumbered those in new patients (around 1,000).

Researchers made TCR beta libraries by using iRepertoire HTBI primers and running Arm-PCR on CDR3 regions. Via MiXCR, TCRdb re-called the multiplex PCR reads, giving one row per CDR3 protein. The table lists some 330,000 distinct CDR3 sequences, 20% to 25% of them singletons. Time point described: persistent/refractory GD, antithyroid drugs over 5 years with positive TRAb. From RNA extracted from PBMCs, the TCR library was made. V and J are TRBV15 and TRBJ2-7; TRBD2 matches 10 bases. The sequence was collected from a middle-aged woman with Graves disease. Sample: peripheral blood mononuclear cells (PBMCs), taken when the disease was refractory, from a patient treated with antithyroid drugs. As DNA, the CDR3 is TGTGCCACCAGCAGAGATCCAGTAGCGGGAGGATACGAGCAGTACTTC. Protein sequence: CATSRDPVAGGYEQYF.